These 4 T cell receptor beta chains originate from one sample sequenced in a study of blood T cell repertoires in COVID-19. Clones were sequenced by immunoSEQ multiplex PCR, and TCRdb holds only the in-frame ones, with some missing. The sample holds under 200,000 clones, about 85% seen once. Sequencing was performed on peripheral blood. The receptors shown here come from a woman aged 45-65 years with COVID-19, enrolled during active disease.

Written as DNA, the CDR3 is TGTGCCAGCATCCGGGACACTGAAGCTTTCTTT. The encoded protein is CASIRDTEAFF. The chain joins TRBV27 to TRBJ1-1; D uncertain. In germline, CDR1 is MNHEY, CDR2 SMNVEV (reference sequence). The ends were cut back, 7 bases at V and 3 bases at J, with 6 bases in the middle. The CDR3 loop spans 11 amino acids.

This chain uses TRBV12-3 or TRBV12-4 with TRBJ1-5; D possibly corresponds to TRBD1 (6 bases). V lost 8 bases, J lost 6 bases, and 14 bases lay in between. This CDR3 comprises 13 residues. The CDR3 DNA sequence: TGTGCCAGCTGCATAAGCAGGGGTCAGCCCCAGCATTTT. Protein: CASCISRGQPQHF.

This clone was seen a handful of times. The rearrangement uses TRBV19 and TRBJ1-3; a weak D match, TRBD1 (6 bases). Germline CDR1 and CDR2: LNHDA and SQIVND (reference sequence). Trimming shortened V by 6 bases and J by 2 bases, and 8 bases separated the two germline ends. The length of the CDR3 is 13 residues. The CDR3 spells CASSRDTGNTIYF. The CDR3 nucleotides are TGTGCCAGTAGCCGGGACACTGGAAACACCATATATTTT. Variable domain in full (rest from reference TRBV19 and TRBJ1-3): DGGITQSPKYLFRKEGQNVTLSCEQNLNHDAMYWYRQDPGQGLRLIYYSQIVNDFQKGDIAEGYSVSREKKESFPLTVTSAQKNPTAFYLCASSRDTGNTIYFGEGSWLTVV.

The CDR3 is CASSLSASGYNEQFF. CDR3 DNA sequence: TGTGCCAGCAGCTTATCCGCTAGCGGATACAATGAGCAGTTCTTC. V and J are TRBV7-3 and TRBJ2-1, with 7 nucleotides matching TRBD2. Trimming cost V 2 bases and J 4 bases; bases outside gene matches: 5. This CDR3 comprises 15 residues. The germline gives CDR1 SGHTA, CDR2 FQGTGA.